This T cell receptor beta chain derives from a study of T cells expressing NK-cell markers. Background on the study: Repertoires of TCR beta were obtained from T cells sorted as CD3+CD56+NKG2C+, CD3+CD56+NKG2C- and CD3+CD56-NKG2C+. Study-wide results and caveats: These same clonotypes (in four donors) also led the CD3+CD56-NKG2C+ fraction.

As concerns this clonotype: Antigen: not known.

For TCR beta, cDNA was produced by 5'RACE template switching with UMIs. TCRdb processed the 5' RACE reads again and assigns one entry to each CDR3 protein, with no DNA. This repertoire includes over 13,000 distinct CDR3 sequences. In germline, CDR1 is MDHEN, CDR2 SYDVKM. CDR3 size: 13 residues. The specimen sequenced was blood T cells: a sorted CD56 or NKG2C T cell subset, CD4+ or CD8+ T cells, or bulk PBMC T cells (not recorded which). The receptor's source is a man aged 18-69 years in good health. The rearrangement uses TRBV28 and TRBJ2-4. CDR3 amino acids: CASRSTAKNIQYF.